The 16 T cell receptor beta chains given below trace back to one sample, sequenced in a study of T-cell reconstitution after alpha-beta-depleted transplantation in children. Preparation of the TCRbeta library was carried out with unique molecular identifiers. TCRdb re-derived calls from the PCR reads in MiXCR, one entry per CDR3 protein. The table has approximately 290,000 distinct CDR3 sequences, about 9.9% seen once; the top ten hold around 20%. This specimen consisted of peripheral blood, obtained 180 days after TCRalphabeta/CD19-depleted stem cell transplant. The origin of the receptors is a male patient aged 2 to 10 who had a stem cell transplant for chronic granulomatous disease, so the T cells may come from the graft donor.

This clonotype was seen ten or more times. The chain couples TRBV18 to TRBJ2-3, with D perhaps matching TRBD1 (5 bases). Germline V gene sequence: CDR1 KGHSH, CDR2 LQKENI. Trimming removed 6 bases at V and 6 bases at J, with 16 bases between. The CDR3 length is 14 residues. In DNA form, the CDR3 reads TGTGCCAGCTCCCCTTCGGCAGGGTTGGATACGCAGTATTTT. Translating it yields CASSPSAGLDTQYF.

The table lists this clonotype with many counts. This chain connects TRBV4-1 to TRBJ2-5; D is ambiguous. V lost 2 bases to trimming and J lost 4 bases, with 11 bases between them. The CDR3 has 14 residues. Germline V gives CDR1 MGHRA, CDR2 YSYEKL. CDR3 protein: CASSQLLERETQYF. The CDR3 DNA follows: TGCGCCAGCAGCCAACTATTAGAGCGAGAGACCCAGTACTTC.

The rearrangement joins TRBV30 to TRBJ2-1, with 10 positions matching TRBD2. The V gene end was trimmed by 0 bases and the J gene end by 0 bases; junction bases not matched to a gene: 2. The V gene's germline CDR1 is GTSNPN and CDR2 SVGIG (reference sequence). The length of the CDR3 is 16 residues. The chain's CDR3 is CAWSVIAGGSYNEQFF. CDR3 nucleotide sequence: TGTGCCTGGAGTGTCATAGCGGGAGGCTCCTACAATGAGCAGTTCTTC.

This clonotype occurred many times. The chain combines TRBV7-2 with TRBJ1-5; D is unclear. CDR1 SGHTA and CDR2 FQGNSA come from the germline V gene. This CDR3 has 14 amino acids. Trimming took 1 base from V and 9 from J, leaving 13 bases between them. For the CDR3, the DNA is TGTGCCAGCAGCTTAGAGGTAGGCCGGCCGCCCCAGCATTTT. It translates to CASSLEVGRPPQHF.

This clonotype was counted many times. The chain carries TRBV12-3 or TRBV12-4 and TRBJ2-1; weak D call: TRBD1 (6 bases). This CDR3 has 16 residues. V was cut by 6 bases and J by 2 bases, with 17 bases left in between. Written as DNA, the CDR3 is TGTGCCAGCAGACAAGACAGGCGACACCCCTACAATGAGCAGTTCTTC. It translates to CASRQDRRHPYNEQFF.

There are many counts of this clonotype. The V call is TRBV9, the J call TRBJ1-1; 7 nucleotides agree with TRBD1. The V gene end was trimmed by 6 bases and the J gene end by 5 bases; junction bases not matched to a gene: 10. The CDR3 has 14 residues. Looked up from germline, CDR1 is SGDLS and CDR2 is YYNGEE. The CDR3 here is CASKPQTGLTEAFF. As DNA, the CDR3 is TGTGCCAGCAAACCCCAGACAGGGTTGACTGAAGCTTTCTTT.

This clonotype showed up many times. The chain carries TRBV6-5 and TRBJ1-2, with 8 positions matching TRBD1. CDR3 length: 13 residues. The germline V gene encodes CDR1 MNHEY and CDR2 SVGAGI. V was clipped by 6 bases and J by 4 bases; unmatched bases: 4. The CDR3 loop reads CASRPTGGYGYTF. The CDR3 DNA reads TGTGCCAGCAGACCAACAGGGGGCTATGGCTACACCTTC.

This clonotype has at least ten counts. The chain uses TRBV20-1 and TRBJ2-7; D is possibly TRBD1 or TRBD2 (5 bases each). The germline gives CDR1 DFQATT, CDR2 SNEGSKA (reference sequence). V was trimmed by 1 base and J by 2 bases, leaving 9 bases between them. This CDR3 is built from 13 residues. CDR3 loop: CSARGDGTYEQYF. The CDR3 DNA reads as TGCAGTGCTAGAGGGGACGGGACCTACGAGCAGTACTTC.

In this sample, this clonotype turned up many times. The CDR3 nucleotides are TGTGCCATCAGTGAGGGACTAGCGGGAGGGACAAAATACGAGCAGTACTTC. Amino acid sequence: CAISEGLAGGTKYEQYF. The chain couples TRBV10-3 to TRBJ2-7; 15 nucleotides align to TRBD2. The germline V gene has CDR1 ENHRY and CDR2 SYGVKD. Unmatched junction bases numbered 6, after V lost 2 bases and J lost 4 bases. CDR3 length: 17 amino acids.

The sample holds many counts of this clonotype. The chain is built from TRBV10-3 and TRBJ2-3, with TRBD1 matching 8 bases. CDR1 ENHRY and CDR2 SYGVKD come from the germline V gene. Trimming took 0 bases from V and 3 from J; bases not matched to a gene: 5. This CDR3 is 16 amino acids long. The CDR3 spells CAISESRDRRTDTQYF. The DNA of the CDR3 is TGTGCCATCAGTGAGTCTCGGGACAGGAGGACAGATACGCAGTATTTT.

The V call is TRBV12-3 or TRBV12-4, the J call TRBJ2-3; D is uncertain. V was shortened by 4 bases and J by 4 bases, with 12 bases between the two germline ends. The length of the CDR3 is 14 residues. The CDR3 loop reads CASSSHIKADTQYF. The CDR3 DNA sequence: TGTGCCAGCAGTTCTCATATTAAGGCAGATACGCAGTATTTT.

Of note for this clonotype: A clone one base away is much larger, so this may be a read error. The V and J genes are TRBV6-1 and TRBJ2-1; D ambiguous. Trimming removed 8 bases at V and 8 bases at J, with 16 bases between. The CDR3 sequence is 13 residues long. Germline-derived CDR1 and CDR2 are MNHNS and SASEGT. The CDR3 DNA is TGTGCCAGCCAAACCAGGATGCTAGATGAGCAGTTCTTC. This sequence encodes CASQTRMLDEQFF.

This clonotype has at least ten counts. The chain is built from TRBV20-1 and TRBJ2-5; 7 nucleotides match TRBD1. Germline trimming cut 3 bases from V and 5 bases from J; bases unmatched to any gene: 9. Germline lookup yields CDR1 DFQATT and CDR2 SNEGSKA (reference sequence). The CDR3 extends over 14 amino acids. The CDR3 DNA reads TGCAGTGCTAGGGCGACAGGGCTTGGCGAGACCCAGTACTTC. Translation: CSARATGLGETQYF.

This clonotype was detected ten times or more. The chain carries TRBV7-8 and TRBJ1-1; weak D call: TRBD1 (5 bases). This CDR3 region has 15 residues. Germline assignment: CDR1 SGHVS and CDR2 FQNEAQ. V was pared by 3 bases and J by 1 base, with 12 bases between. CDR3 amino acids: CASSFREPANTEAFF. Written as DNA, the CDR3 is TGTGCCAGCAGCTTCAGGGAGCCAGCGAACACTGAAGCTTTCTTT.

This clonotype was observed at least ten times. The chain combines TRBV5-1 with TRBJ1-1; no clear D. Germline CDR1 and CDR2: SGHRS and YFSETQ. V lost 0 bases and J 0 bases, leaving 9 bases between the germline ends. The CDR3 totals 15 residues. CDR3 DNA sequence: TGCGCCAGCAGCTTGGTGGGAATGATGAACACTGAAGCTTTCTTT. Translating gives CASSLVGMMNTEAFF. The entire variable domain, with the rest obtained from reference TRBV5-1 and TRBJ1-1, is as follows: KAGVTQTPRYLIKTRGQQVTLSCSPISGHRSVSWYQQTPGQGLQFLFEYFSETQRNKGNFPGRFSGRQFSNSRSEMNVSTLELGDSALYLCASSLVGMMNTEAFFGQGTRLTVV.

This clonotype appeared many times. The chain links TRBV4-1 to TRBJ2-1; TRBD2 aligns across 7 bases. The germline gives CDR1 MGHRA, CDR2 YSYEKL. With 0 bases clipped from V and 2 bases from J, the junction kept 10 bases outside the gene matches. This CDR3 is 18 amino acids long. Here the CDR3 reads CASSQDGRASGAYNEQFF. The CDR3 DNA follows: TGCGCCAGCAGCCAAGATGGGAGGGCTAGCGGAGCCTACAATGAGCAGTTCTTC.